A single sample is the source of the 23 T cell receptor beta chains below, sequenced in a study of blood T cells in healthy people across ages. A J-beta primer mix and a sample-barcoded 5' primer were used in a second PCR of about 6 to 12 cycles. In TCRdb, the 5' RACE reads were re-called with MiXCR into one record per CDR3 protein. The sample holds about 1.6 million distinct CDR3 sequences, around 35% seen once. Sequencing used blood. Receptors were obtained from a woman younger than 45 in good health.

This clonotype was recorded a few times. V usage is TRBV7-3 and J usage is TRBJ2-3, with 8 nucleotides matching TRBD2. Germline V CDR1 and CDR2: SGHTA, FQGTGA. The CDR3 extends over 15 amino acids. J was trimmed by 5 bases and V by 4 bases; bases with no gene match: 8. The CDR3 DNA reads TGTGCCAGCAGCTCCCGGGGGGGACGGTTAGATACGCAGTATTTT. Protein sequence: CASSSRGGRLDTQYF.

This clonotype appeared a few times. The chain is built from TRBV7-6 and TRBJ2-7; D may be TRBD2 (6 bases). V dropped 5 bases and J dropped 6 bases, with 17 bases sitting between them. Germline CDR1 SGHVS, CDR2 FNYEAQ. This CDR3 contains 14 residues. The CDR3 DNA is TGTGCCAGCAGCCTCGGGAGTGCCCTCTCCGAGCAGTACTTC. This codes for CASSLGSALSEQYF.

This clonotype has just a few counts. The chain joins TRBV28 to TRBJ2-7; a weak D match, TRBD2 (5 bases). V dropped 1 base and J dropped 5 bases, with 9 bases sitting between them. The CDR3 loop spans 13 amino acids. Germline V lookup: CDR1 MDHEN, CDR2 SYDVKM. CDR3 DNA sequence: TGTGCCAGCAGTTTATCCGGGATACACGAGCAGTACTTC. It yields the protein CASSLSGIHEQYF. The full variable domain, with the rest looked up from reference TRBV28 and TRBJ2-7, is DVKVTQSSRYLVKRTGEKVFLECVQDMDHENMFWYRQDPGLGLRLIYFSYDVKMKEKGDIPEGYSVSREKKERFSLILESASTNQTSMYLCASSLSGIHEQYFGPGTRLTVT.

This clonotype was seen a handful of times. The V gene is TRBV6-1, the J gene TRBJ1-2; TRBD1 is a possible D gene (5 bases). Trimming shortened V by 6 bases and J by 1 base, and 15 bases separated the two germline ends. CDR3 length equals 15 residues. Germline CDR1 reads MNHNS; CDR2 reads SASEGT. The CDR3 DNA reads TGTGCCAGCAGCCAGGACACAAGAAATAACTATGGCTACACCTTC. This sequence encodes CASSQDTRNNYGYTF.

CDR3 sequence: CATNSRDRVIYGYTF. In DNA form, the CDR3 reads TGTGCCACCAACTCCCGGGACAGAGTGATCTATGGCTACACCTTC. V and J are TRBV6-1 and TRBJ1-2; 7 bases align to TRBD1. The CDR3 runs 15 residues. The trim removed 10 bases at V and 4 bases at J, leaving 15 bases unmatched. Germline V lookup: CDR1 MNHNS, CDR2 SASEGT.

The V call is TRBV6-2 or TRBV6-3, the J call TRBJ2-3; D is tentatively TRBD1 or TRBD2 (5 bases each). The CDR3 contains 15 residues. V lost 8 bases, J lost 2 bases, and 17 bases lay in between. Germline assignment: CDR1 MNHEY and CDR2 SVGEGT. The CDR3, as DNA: TGTGCCAGCGGCGTCTTACCGGGGCCCACAGATACGCAGTATTTT. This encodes CASGVLPGPTDTQYF.

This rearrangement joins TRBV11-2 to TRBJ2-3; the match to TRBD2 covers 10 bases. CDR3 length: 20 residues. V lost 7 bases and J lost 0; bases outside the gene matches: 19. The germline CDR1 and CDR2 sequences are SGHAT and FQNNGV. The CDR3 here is CASTLRVGLAGELSTDTQYF. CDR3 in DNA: TGTGCCAGCACGCTCCGCGTGGGGCTAGCGGGAGAGCTTAGCACAGATACGCAGTATTTT.

The DNA for the CDR3 is TGTGCCATCAGTCTCGGGACTAGCGGGAGGGAAAGGAATGAGCAGTTCTTC. It codes for CAISLGTSGRERNEQFF. J is TRBJ2-1 and V is TRBV10-3, with TRBD2 matching over 16 bases. Germline V gives CDR1 ENHRY, CDR2 SYGVKD. Trimming took 5 bases from V and 7 from J; bases not matched to a gene: 8. The CDR3 consists of 17 residues.

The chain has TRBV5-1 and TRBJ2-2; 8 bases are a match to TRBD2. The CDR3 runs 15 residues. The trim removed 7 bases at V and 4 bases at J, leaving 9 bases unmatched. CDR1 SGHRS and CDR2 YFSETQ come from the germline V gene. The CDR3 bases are TGCGCCAGCTTTACGGGACTAGAGCGCACCGGGGAGCTGTTTTTT. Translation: CASFTGLERTGELFF.

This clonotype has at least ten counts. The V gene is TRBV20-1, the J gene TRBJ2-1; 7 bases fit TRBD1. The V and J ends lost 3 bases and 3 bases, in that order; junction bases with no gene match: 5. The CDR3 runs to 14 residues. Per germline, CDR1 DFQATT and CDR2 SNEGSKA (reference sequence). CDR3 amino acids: CSASPGGHYNEQFF. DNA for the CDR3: TGCAGTGCTAGCCCAGGGGGTCACTACAATGAGCAGTTCTTC.

This chain's CDR3 is CSARDPDAGGGHEQYF. CDR3 in DNA: TGCAGTGCTAGAGATCCCGATGCCGGTGGGGGCCACGAGCAGTACTTC. This chain uses TRBV20-1 with TRBJ2-5; the D gene is possibly TRBD1 (6 bases). The J call may be faulty, since TRBJ2-7 better matches the DNA end. The CDR3 totals 16 residues. Germline V gives CDR1 DFQATT, CDR2 SNEGSKA (reference sequence).

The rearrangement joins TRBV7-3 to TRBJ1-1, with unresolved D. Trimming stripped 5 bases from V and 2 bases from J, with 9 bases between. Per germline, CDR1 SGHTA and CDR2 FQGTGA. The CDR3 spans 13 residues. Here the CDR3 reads CASSRSVNTEAFF. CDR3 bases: TGTGCCAGCAGCCGGAGTGTAAACACTGAAGCTTTCTTT.

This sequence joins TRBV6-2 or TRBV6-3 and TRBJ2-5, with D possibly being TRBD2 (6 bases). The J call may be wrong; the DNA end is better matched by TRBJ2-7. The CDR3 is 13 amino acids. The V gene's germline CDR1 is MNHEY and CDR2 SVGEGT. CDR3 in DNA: TGTGCCAGCAGACAGGAGGGCCTGTACGAGCAGTACTTC. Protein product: CASRQEGLYEQYF.

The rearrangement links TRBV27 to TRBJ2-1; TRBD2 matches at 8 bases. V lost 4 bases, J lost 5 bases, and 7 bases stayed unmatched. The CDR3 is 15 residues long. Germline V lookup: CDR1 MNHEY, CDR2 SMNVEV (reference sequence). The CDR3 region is CASSWGGRRDNEQFF. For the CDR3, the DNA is TGTGCCAGCAGTTGGGGCGGGAGGCGGGACAATGAGCAGTTCTTC.

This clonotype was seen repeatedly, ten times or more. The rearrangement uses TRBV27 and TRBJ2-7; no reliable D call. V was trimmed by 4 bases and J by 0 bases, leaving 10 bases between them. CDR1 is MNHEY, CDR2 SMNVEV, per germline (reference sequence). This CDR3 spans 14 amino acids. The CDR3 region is CASSSLGSSYEQYF. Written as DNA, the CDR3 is TGTGCCAGCAGTTCTTTGGGAAGCTCCTACGAGCAGTACTTC.

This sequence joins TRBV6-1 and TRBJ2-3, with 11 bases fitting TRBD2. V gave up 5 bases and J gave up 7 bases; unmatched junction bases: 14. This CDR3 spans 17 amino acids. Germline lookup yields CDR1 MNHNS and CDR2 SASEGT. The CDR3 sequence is CASSPGLAGRFTHTQYF. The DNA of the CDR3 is TGTGCCAGCAGTCCTGGACTAGCGGGTCGTTTCACCCATACGCAGTATTTT.

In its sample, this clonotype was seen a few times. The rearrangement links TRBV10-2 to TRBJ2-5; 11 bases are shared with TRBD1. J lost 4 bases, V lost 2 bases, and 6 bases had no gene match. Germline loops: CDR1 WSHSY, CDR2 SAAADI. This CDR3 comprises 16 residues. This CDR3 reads CASSEGQGARVETQYF. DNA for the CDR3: TGCGCCAGCAGTGAGGGACAGGGGGCGCGGGTAGAGACCCAGTACTTC.

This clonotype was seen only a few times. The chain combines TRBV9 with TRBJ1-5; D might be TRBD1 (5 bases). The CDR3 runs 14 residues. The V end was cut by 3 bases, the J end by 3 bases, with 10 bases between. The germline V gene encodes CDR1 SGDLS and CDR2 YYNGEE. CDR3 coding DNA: TGTGCCAGCAGCGAGGGGTCCTTCAATCAGCCCCAGCATTTT. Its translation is CASSEGSFNQPQHF.

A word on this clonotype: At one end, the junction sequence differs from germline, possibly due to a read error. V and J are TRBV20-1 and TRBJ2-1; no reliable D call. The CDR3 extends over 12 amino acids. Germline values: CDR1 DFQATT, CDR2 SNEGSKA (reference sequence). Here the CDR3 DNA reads TGCAGTGCTAGAGAGGTGGGCAATGGGCAGTTCTTC. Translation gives CSAREVGNGQFF.

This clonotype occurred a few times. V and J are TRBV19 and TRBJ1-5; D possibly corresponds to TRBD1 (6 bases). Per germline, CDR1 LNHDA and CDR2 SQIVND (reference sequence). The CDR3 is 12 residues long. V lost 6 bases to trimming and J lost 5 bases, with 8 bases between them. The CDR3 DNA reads TGTGCCAGTAGACAGGGATATCAGCCCCAGCATTTT. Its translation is CASRQGYQPQHF.

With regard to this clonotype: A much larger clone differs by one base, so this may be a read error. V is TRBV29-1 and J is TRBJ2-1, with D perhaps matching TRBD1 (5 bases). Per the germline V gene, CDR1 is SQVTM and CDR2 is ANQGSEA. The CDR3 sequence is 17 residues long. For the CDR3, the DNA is TGCAGCGTTGACCCTGGCGTCCAGGGCAGCTCCCACAATGAGCAGTTCTTC. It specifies CSVDPGVQGSSHNEQFF.

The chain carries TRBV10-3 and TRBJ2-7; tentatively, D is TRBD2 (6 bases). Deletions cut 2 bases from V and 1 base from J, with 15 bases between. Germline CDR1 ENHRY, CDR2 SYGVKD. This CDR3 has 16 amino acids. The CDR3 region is CAISEEGGKGSYEQYF. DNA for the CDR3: TGTGCCATCAGTGAGGAAGGCGGGAAGGGGTCCTACGAGCAGTACTTC.

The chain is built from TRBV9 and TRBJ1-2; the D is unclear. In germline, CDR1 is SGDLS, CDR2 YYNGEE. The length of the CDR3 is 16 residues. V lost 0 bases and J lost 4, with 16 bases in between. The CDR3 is CASSVEGGWGTYGYTF. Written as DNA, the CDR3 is TGTGCCAGCAGCGTAGAGGGAGGATGGGGAACCTATGGCTACACCTTC.